This T cell receptor beta chain was recorded in a study of identical twins. This CDR3 has 13 amino acids. With 6 bases removed from V and 4 bases from J, the gap between germline ends came to 12 bases. The germline V gene encodes CDR1 SNHLY and CDR2 FYNNEI. This clonotype has at least ten counts. Its antigen is unidentified. General study points: Among monozygotic twins, out-of-frame TCR alpha sharing exceeded what models predicted. Out-of-frame alpha sequences shared between twins exhibited an excess of low generation probability.

TCRdb re-analysed the 5' RACE reads in MiXCR, keeping a single row per CDR3 protein. Of 520,000 or so distinct CDR3 sequences listed, about 20% were seen once; the top ten hold 0.8% to 1%. The same specimen was also included in a second study, on T cells expressing NK-cell markers. That paper adds: The TCR beta repertoires originated in sorted CD3+CD56+NKG2C+, CD3+CD56+NKG2C- and CD3+CD56-NKG2C+ T cells.

This sequence originates from a woman between 18 and 30 years old in good health. The sequenced sample was CD4+ T cells sorted from blood. The chain employs TRBV2 and TRBJ1-1; D is undetermined. In DNA form, the CDR3 reads TGTGCCAGCAGCCTTGGGGAGGGCACTGAAGCTTTCTTT. Translated, it gives CASSLGEGTEAFF. Complete variable domain (other parts from reference TRBV2 and TRBJ1-1): EPEVTQTPSHQVTQMGQEVILRCVPISNHLYFYWYRQILGQKVEFLVSFYNNEISEKSEIFDDQFSVERPDGSNFTLKIRSTKLEDSAMYFCASSLGEGTEAFFGQGTRLTVV.